The T cell receptor beta chain under discussion was sequenced for a study of tumor-infiltrating lymphocytes in primary liver carcinoma. Overall study: The yield of productive TCRbeta reads per sample was roughly 3.5 to 7.13 million and was similar across tissue types. General observations from the study: Tumor specimens were characterized by a significantly higher top-250-clone fraction than blood (p = 0.039). Tumor-adjacent and tumor-blood pairs displayed less overlap than did pairs of tumor regions. Each sample was bulk and unsorted; consequently, CD4+ and CD8+ repertoires were not compared.

Remarks on this clonotype: The antigen remains unidentified.

Germline CDR1 and CDR2: SGDLS and YYNGEE. V shed 0 bases and J shed 10 bases, with 16 bases lying between them. The CDR3 spans 14 residues. From 500 ng of total RNA, TCR beta-specific cDNA was reverse-transcribed using a constant-region primer. It was through three nested multiplex PCR rounds of slightly modified ARM-PCR that TCR beta libraries arose. TRBV1-TRBV30 forward primers and a C-beta reverse primer were used in the first two PCR rounds, which each ran for approximately 11 cycles. TCRdb analysed the multiplex PCR reads with MiXCR anew, one entry per CDR3 protein. The data show almost 200,000 distinct CDR3 sequences, roughly two thirds seen once. Blood RNA originated from unsorted whole blood, with germline DNA additionally extracted.

Source material: peripheral blood. The sequence derives from a woman in her sixties with primary liver carcinoma and hepatitis B virus infection. The gene calls are TRBV9 and TRBJ1-1; D is uncertain. The CDR3 DNA follows: TGTGCCAGCAGCGTAGAGTCGTCAGTAAGTCCAGCTTTCTTT. As protein: CASSVESSVSPAFF.